The 16 T cell receptor beta chains below all came from one sample that was sequenced in a study of T-cell memory formation after mild COVID-19. TCRdb called the 5' RACE reads again in MiXCR, with one record for every CDR3 protein. This sample has 300,000 to 400,000 distinct CDR3 sequences, with under 30% found just once. Sequencing was done on a sample of PBMCs or a T cell subset sorted from them (not recorded which). Every receptor here comes from an adult woman who had mild COVID-19 (a few samples of this study predate the infection). Cell type and time point are not known.

The V call is TRBV6-5, the J call TRBJ1-2; TRBD1 agrees at 8 bases. The CDR3 has 13 residues. Germline V lookup: CDR1 MNHEY, CDR2 SVGAGI. The ends lost 2 bases at V and 4 bases at J; junction bases unmatched: 0. The CDR3 region has the DNA TGTGCCAGCAGTTACGACAGGGGCTATGGCTACACCTTC. It is translated as CASSYDRGYGYTF.

This clonotype was observed a few times. The chain employs TRBV20-1 and TRBJ1-1; D is unresolved. This CDR3 is 12 amino acids long. Trimming pared 5 bases from V and 7 bases from J, leaving 14 bases between. The germline CDR1 and CDR2 sequences are DFQATT and SNEGSKA (reference sequence). CDR3: CSASRTTDEAFF. The CDR3 DNA is TGCAGTGCTTCCCGTACTACCGATGAAGCTTTCTTT.

The CDR3 DNA reads TGCAGTGCTAAGGACAGGTCGAGGGAAAAACTGTTTTTT. Residues: CSAKDRSREKLFF. This chain connects TRBV20-1 to TRBJ1-4; 7 bases align to TRBD1. The V and J ends lost 4 bases and 8 bases, in that order; junction bases with no gene match: 7. Germline V lookup: CDR1 DFQATT, CDR2 SNEGSKA (reference sequence). This CDR3 comprises 13 residues.

The rearrangement joins TRBV7-3 to TRBJ2-5; 10 bases align to TRBD2. This CDR3 is 13 amino acids long. Trimming removed 5 bases from V and 5 bases from J; junction bases left unmatched: 2. The germline V gene encodes CDR1 SGHTA and CDR2 FQGTGA. The CDR3 region has the DNA TGTGCCAGCAGCAAACTAGCGGGGGAGACCCAGTACTTC. Protein: CASSKLAGETQYF.

This clonotype was seen a few times. The rearrangement links TRBV7-2 to TRBJ2-7; TRBD2 agrees at 9 bases. J lost 6 bases, V lost 5 bases, and 20 bases had no gene match. The CDR3 extends over 18 amino acids. Germline lookup yields CDR1 SGHTA and CDR2 FQGNSA. The CDR3 sequence is CASSTPVGGAGGTLEQYF. The CDR3 coding sequence is TGTGCCAGCAGCACCCCCGTCGGTGGAGCGGGAGGAACTCTCGAGCAGTACTTC.

This chain joins TRBV5-1 and TRBJ1-1; a possible D gene is TRBD1 (6 bases). The germline CDR1 and CDR2 sequences are SGHRS and YFSETQ. Trimming took 4 bases from V and 1 from J, leaving 14 bases between them. CDR3 length equals 15 residues. CDR3 protein: CASSRLGGRNTEAFF. In nucleotides, the CDR3 is TGCGCCAGCAGCAGACTTGGGGGGCGGAACACTGAAGCTTTCTTT.

The rearrangement joins TRBV5-5 to TRBJ1-5, with D tentatively TRBD1 (5 bases). Germline V lookup: CDR1 SGHKS, CDR2 YYEKEE (reference sequence). V lost 4 bases to trimming and J lost 0 bases, with 11 bases between them. CDR3 length: 15 amino acids. CDR3 sequence: CASSPLGHSNQPQHF. The CDR3 region has the DNA TGTGCCAGCAGCCCCCTTGGACATAGCAATCAGCCCCAGCATTTT.

This clonotype has just a few counts. The genes are TRBV4-1 and TRBJ1-6; D remains unclear. Germline V gene lookup returns CDR1 MGHRA and CDR2 YSYEKL. This CDR3 is built from 14 residues. Trimming left V 4 bases short and J 7 bases short, with 11 bases between. The CDR3 DNA reads as TGCGCCAGCAGCCGGCCCCGGGAGAATTCACCCCTCCACTTT. This sequence encodes CASSRPRENSPLHF.

This clonotype was seen only a few times. The J gene is TRBJ2-7, the V gene TRBV5-1; 7 nucleotides line up with TRBD2. This CDR3 comprises 16 residues. From germline, CDR1 is SGHRS and CDR2 YFSETQ. The V and J ends lost 4 bases and 2 bases, in that order; junction bases with no gene match: 12. The CDR3 DNA follows: TGCGCCAGCAGCCCACGGGGCAGCGGGGCTACCTACGAGCAGTACTTC. Residues: CASSPRGSGATYEQYF.

This clonotype was detected a few times. The V call is TRBV5-1, the J call TRBJ1-2; 9 nucleotides align to TRBD1. The CDR3 sequence is 14 residues long. CDR1 SGHRS and CDR2 YFSETQ come from the germline V gene. V was clipped by 3 bases and J by 8 bases; unmatched bases: 8. Here the CDR3 DNA reads TGCGCCAGCAGCTGGTCCGGGACAGGGCGCGGCTACACCTTC. Translating it yields CASSWSGTGRGYTF.

This clonotype has just one count. V and J are TRBV7-6 and TRBJ2-2; 9 nucleotides align to TRBD1. V lost 4 bases, J lost 4 bases, and 7 bases stayed unmatched. Germline CDR1 SGHVS, CDR2 FNYEAQ. The CDR3 extends over 16 amino acids. DNA for the CDR3: TGTGCCAGCAGCTCAGAACAGGGGGCGATCACCGGGGAGCTGTTTTTT. Translating it yields CASSSEQGAITGELFF. Full variable domain (rest looked up from reference TRBV7-6 and TRBJ2-2): GAGVSQSPRYKVTKRGQDVALRCDPISGHVSLYWYRQALGQGPEFLTYFNYEAQQDKSGLPNDRFSAERPEGSISTLTIQRTEQRDSAMYRCASSSEQGAITGELFFGEGSRLTVL.

This clonotype appeared a few times. For the CDR3, the DNA is TGCGCCAGCAGCTTCTTAGGGGGCGCTGAAGCTTTCTTT. Protein sequence: CASSFLGGAEAFF. This sequence joins TRBV5-1 and TRBJ1-1; 7 positions agree with TRBD1. Germline V lookup: CDR1 SGHRS, CDR2 YFSETQ. The CDR3 extends over 13 amino acids. Germline trimming cut 2 bases from V and 6 bases from J; bases unmatched to any gene: 4.

Details on this clonotype: A read error is likely, as this CDR3 ends without the conserved phenylalanine or tryptophan. The chain uses TRBV5-1 and TRBJ2-1, with 8 bases identical to TRBD2. V was pared by 5 bases and J by 8 bases, with 15 bases of the junction left unmatched. The germline V gene has CDR1 SGHRS and CDR2 YFSETQ. This CDR3 spans 16 amino acids. CDR3 nucleotides: TGCGCCAGCAGGCTAATCGGGGGGGCGTCAGGCTATGAGCAGTTCTTA. It codes for CASRLIGGASGYEQFL.

The chain uses TRBV6-1 and TRBJ1-5; no definite D call. The CDR3 is made up of 15 amino acids. The V end was cut by 6 bases, the J end by 2 bases, with 14 bases between. Germline V gene data show CDR1 as MNHNS and CDR2 as SASEGT. The CDR3 DNA sequence: TGTGCCAGCAGCGCGACATGGGTCGGCAATCAGCCCCAGCATTTT. Its protein is CASSATWVGNQPQHF.

This clonotype was counted between two and nine times. This chain connects TRBV24-1 to TRBJ2-5; 9 bases line up with TRBD2. The germline gives CDR1 KGHDR, CDR2 SFDVKD. This CDR3 is 15 amino acids long. The V and J ends lost 4 bases and 1 base, in that order; junction bases with no gene match: 3. The DNA of the CDR3 is TGTGCCACCAGTGACCCGACTAGCGGCCAAGAGACCCAGTACTTC. It is translated as CATSDPTSGQETQYF.

J is TRBJ2-5 and V is TRBV25-1; D gene ambiguous. The CDR3 has 13 amino acids. Deletions cut 3 bases from V and 1 base from J, with 6 bases between. Germline loops: CDR1 MGHDK, CDR2 SYGVNS. CDR3 bases: TGTGCCAGCAGTGATTCGGTCCAAGAGACCCAGTACTTC. It yields the protein CASSDSVQETQYF.